What follows describes a single T cell receptor beta chain. V gave up 5 bases and J gave up 5 bases, with 15 bases separating them. The CDR3 runs to 14 residues. CDR1 and CDR2 from the germline V gene are SEHNR and FQNEAQ (reference sequence). MiXCR was run by TCRdb on the RT-PCR reads, yielding one entry per CDR3 protein. The sample carries about 700,000 distinct CDR3 sequences, 11% to 15% recorded once. The rearrangement links TRBV7-9 to TRBJ1-2; D is perhaps TRBD1 (5 bases). The clonotype originates from a female donor in good health, serving as a healthy control. Source material: memory CD4+ T cells from blood. The CDR3 loop is CASSPPQGRYGYTF. The CDR3 region has the DNA TGTGCCAGCAGCCCCCCCCAGGGTCGATATGGCTACACCTTC.